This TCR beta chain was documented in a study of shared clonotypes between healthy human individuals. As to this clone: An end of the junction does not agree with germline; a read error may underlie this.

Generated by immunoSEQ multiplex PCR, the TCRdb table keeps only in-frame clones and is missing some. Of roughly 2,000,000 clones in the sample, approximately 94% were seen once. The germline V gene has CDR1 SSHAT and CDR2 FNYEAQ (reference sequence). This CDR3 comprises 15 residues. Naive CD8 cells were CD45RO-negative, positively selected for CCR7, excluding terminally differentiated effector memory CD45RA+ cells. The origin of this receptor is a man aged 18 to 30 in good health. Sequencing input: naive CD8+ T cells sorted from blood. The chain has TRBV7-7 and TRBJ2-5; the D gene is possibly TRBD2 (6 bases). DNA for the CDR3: TGTGCTAGCAGCTTAGGTGTCTTGGGGAGGGAGACCCAGTACTTC. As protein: CASSLGVLGRETQYF.